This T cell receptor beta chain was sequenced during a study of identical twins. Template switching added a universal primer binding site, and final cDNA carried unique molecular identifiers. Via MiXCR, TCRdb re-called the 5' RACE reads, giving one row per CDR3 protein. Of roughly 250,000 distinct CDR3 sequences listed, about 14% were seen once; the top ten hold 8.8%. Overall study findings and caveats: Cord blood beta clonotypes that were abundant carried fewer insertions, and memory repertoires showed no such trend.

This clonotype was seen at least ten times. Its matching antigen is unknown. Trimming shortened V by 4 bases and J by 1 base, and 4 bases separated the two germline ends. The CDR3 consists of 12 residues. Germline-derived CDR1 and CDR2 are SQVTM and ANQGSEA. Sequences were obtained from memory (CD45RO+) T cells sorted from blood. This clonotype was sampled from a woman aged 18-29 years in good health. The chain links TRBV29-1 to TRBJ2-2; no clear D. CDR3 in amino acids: CSVGLNTGELFF. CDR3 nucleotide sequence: TGCAGCGTTGGACTGAACACCGGGGAGCTGTTTTTT.